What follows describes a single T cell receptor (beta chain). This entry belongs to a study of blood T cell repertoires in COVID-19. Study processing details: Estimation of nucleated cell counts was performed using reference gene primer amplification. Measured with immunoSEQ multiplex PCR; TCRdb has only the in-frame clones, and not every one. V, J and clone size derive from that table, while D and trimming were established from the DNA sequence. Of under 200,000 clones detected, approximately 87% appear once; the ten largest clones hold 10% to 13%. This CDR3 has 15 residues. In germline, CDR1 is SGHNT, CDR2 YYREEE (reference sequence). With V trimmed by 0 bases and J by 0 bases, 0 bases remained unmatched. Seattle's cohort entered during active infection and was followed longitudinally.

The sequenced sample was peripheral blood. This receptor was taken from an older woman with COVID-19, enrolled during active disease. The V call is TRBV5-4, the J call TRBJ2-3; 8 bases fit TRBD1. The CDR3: CASSLDRGSTDTQYF. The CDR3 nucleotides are TGTGCCAGCAGCTTGGACAGGGGGAGCACAGATACGCAGTATTTT.